This T cell receptor beta chain was found in a study of Graves' ophthalmopathy and Graves' hyperthyroidism. Study-level information: Peripheral blood samples were taken at initial diagnosis, before any treatment.

RNA transcripts yielded amplified TCR beta CDR3 regions. The first round was an RT-PCR with HTBI primers, and the second round was a multiplex PCR. TCRdb re-derived calls from the multiplex PCR reads in MiXCR, one entry per CDR3 protein. The sample lists about 380,000 distinct CDR3 sequences; 15% were seen once. Study-wide results and limits: In blood appeared most of the expanded thyroid clonotypes whose frequency exceeded 0.001.

At least ten counts were recorded for this clonotype. Its antigen remains unidentified. Ineligible for inclusion were patients with other autoimmune diseases, uncontrolled infections, pregnancy or lactation. This CDR3 has 14 residues. Germline CDR1 SGHDN, CDR2 FVKESK. V dropped 4 bases and J dropped 11; count of bases not matched to a gene: 13. The sample taken for sequencing was peripheral blood. This chain joins TRBV14 and TRBJ1-1; 7 bases line up with TRBD1. The sequence was collected from a woman aged 18-29 years with stable Graves' hyperthyroidism. CDR3 amino acids: CASSLDREGGRAFF. The CDR3 DNA reads as TGTGCCAGCAGCCTTGACAGGGAGGGTGGCCGGGCTTTCTTT.